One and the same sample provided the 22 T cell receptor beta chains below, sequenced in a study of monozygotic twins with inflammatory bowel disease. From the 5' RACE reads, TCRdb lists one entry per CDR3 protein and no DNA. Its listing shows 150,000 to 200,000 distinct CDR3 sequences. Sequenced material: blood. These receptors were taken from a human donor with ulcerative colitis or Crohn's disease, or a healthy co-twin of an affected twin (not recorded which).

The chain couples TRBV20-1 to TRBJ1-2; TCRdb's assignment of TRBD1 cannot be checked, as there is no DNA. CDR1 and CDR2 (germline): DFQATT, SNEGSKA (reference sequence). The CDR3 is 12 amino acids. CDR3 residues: CSARLQGGGYTF.

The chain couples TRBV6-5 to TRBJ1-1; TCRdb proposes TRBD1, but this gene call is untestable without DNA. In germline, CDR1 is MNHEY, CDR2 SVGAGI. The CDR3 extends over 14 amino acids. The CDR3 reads CASSYRNTGGRAFF.

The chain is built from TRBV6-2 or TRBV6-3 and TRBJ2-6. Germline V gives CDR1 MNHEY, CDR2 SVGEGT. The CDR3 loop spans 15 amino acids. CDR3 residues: CASSALAPGANVLTF.

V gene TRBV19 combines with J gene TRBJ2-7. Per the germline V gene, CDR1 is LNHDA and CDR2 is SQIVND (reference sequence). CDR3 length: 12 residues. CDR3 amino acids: CASSRTPYEQYF.

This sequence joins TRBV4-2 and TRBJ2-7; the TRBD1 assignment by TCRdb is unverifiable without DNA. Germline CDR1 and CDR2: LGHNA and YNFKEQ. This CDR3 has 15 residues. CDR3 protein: CASSQDGAGGYEQYF.

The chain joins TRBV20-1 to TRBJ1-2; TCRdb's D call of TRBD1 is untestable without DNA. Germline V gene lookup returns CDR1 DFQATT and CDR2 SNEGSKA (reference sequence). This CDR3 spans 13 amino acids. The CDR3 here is CSAPRTENYGYTF.

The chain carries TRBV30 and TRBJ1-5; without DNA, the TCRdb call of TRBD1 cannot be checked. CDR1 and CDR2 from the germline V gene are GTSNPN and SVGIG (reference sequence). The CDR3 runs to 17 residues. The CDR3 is CAWSGDRGLRSNQPQHF.

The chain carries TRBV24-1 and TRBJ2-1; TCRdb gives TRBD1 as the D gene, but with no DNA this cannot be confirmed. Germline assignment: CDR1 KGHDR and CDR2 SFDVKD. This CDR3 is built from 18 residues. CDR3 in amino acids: CATSDLGRGPSSYNEQFF.

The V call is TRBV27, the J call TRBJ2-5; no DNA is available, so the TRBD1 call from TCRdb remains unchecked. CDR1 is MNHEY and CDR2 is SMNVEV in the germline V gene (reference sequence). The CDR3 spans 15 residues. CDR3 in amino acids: CASRQNDRVKETQYF.

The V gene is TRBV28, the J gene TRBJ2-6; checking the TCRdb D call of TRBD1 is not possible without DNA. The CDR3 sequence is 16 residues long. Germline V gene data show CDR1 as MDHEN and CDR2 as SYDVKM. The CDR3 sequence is CASKQTGLTGANVLTF.

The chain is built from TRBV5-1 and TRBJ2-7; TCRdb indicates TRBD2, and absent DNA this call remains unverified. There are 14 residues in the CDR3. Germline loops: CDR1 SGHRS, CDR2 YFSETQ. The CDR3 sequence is CAIDRASVGYEQYF.

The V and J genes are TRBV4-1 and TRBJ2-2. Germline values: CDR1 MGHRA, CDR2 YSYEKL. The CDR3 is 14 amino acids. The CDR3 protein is CASSQNLGSGELFF.

The CDR3 loop reads CASSHWGLAGPGGTGELFF. V and J are TRBV4-2 and TRBJ2-2; TCRdb reports TRBD2, a call that lacks DNA to check it against. The germline V gene encodes CDR1 LGHNA and CDR2 YNFKEQ. There are 19 residues in the CDR3.

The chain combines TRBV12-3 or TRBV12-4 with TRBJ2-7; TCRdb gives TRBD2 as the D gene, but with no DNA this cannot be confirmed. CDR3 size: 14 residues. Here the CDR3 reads CASSLSSGSDEQYF.

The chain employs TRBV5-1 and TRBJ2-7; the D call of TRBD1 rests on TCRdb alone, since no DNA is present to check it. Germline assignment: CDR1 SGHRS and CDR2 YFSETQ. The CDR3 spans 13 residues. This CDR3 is CASKSGQAHEQYF.

The CDR3 loop is CASSLVGRDGKLFF. The rearrangement links TRBV5-1 to TRBJ1-4. Germline V gene data show CDR1 as SGHRS and CDR2 as YFSETQ. CDR3 size: 14 residues.

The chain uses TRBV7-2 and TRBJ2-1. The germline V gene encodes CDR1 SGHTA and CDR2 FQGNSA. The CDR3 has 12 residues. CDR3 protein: CASSFLSNEQFF.

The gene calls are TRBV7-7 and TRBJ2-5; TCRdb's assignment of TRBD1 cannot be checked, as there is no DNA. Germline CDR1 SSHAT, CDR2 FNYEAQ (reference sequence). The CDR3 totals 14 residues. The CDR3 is CASSRQPLQETQYF.

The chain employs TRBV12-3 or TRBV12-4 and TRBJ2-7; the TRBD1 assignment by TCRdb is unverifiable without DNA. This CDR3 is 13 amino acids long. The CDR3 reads CASRGTGTYEQYF.

This CDR3 is CASSLGRGRRSATNEKLFF. The chain has TRBV7-6 and TRBJ1-4; there is no DNA to check the TCRdb D call of TRBD1. Germline CDR1 SGHVS, CDR2 FNYEAQ. The CDR3 sequence is 19 residues long. Combining the CDR3 with reference TRBV7-6 and TRBJ1-4 gives the whole variable domain GAGVSQSPRYKVTKRGQDVALRCDPISGHVSLYWYRQALGQGPEFLTYFNYEAQQDKSGLPNDRFSAERPEGSISTLTIQRTEQRDSAMYRCASSLGRGRRSATNEKLFFGSGTQLSVL.

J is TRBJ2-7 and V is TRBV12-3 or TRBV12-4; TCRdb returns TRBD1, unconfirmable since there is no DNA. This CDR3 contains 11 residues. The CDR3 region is CASSIDRDSYF.

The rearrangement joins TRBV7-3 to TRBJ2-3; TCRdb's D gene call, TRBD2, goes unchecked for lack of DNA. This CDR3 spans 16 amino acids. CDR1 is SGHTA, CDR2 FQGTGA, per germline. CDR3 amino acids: CASSRKAGFATDTQYF.